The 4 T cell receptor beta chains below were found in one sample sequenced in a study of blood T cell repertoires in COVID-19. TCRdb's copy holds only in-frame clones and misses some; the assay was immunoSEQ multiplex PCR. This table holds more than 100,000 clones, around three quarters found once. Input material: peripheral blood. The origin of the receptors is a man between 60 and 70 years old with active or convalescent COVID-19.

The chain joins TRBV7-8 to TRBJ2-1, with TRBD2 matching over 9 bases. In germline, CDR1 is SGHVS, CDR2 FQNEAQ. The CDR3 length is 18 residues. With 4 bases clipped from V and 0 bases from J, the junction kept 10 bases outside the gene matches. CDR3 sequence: CASSSPGTSSISYNEQFF. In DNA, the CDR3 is TGTGCCAGCAGCTCCCCCGGGACTAGCTCTATCTCCTACAATGAGCAGTTCTTC.

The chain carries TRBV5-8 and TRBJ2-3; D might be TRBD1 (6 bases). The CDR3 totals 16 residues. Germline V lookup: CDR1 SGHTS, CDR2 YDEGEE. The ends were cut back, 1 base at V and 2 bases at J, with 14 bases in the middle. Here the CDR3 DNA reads TGTGCCAGCAGCTTGTCCCGGACAGCCGACACAGATACGCAGTATTTT. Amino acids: CASSLSRTADTDTQYF.

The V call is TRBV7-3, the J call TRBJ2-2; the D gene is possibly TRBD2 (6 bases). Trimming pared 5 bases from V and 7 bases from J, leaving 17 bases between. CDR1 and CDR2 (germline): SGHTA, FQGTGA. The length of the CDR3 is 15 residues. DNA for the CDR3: TGTGCCAGCAGCCCCTGGGGGGATAGGGACGGGGAGCTGTTTTTT. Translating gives CASSPWGDRDGELFF.

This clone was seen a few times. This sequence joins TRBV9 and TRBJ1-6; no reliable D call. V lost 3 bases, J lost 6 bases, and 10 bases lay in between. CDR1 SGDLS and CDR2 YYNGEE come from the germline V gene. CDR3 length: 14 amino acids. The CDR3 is CASSDRDRNSPLHF. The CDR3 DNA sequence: TGTGCCAGCAGCGACCGGGATCGTAATTCACCCCTCCACTTT.